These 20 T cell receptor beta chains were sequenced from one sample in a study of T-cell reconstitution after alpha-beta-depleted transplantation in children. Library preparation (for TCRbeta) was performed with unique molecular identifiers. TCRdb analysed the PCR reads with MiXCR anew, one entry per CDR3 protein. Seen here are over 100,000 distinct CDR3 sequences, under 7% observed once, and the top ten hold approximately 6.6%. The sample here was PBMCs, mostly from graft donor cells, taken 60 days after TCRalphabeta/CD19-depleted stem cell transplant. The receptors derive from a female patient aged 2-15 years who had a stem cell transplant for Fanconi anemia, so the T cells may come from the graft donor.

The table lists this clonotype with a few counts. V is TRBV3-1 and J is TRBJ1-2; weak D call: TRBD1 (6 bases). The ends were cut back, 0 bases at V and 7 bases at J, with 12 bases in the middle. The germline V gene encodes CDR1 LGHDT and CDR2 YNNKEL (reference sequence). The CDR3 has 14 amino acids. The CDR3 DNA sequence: TGTGCCAGCAGCCAAGATAGAGGGGGTGGTGGCTACACCTTC. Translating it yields CASSQDRGGGGYTF.

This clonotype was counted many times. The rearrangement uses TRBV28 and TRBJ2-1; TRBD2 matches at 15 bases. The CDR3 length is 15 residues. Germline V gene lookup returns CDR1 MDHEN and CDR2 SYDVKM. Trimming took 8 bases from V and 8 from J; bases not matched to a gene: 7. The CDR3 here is CASQPGLAGGYEQFF. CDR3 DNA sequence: TGTGCCAGCCAACCGGGACTAGCGGGGGGTTATGAGCAGTTCTTC.

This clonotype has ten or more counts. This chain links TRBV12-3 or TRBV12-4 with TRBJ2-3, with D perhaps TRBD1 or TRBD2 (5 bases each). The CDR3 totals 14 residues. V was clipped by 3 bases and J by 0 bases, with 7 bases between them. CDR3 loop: CASSFGASTDTQYF. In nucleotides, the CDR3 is TGTGCCAGCAGTTTCGGGGCTAGCACAGATACGCAGTATTTT.

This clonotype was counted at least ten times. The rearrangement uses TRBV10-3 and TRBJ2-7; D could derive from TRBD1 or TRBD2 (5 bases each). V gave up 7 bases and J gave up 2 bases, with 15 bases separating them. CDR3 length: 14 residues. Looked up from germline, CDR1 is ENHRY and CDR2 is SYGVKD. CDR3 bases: TGTGCCATCACCCGAGGGACGGGGACCTACGAGCAGTACTTC. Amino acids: CAITRGTGTYEQYF.

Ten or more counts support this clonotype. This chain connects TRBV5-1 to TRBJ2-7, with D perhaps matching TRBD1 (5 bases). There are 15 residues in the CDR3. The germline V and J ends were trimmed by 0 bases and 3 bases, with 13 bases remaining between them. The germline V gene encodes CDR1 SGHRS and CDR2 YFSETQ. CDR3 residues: CASSLGSGIHYEQYF. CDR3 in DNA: TGCGCCAGCAGCTTGGGGTCAGGGATACACTACGAGCAGTACTTC.

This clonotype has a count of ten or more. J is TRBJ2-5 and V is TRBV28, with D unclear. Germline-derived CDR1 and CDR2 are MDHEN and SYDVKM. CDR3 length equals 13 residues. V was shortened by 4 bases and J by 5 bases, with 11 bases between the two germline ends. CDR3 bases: TGTGCCAGCAGTTGGGTACCCCGGGAGACCCAGTACTTC. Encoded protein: CASSWVPRETQYF.

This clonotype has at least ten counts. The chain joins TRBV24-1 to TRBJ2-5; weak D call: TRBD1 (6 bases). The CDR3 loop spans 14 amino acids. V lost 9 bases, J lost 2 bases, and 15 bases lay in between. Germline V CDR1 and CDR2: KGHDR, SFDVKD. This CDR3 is CATGAPGAQETQYF. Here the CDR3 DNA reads TGTGCCACCGGGGCACCAGGGGCTCAAGAGACCCAGTACTTC.

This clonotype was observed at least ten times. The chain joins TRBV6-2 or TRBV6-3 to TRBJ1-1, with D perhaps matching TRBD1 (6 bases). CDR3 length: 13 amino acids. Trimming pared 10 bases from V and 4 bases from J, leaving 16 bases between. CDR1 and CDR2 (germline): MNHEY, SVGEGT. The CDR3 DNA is TGTGCCACTGTGGAAGGGGGGCTCACTGAAGCTTTCTTT. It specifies CATVEGGLTEAFF.

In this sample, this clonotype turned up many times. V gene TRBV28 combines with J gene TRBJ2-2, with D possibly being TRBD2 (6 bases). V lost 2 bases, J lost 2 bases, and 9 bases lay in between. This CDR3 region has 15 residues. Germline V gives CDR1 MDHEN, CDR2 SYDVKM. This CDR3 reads CASSLGGVNTGELFF. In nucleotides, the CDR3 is TGTGCCAGCAGTTTAGGAGGGGTCAACACCGGGGAGCTGTTTTTT.

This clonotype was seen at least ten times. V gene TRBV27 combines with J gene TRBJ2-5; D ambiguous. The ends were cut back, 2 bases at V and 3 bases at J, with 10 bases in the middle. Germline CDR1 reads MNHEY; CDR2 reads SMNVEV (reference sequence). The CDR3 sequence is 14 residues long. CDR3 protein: CASSLLGQKETQYF. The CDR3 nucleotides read TGTGCCAGCAGTTTACTAGGGCAGAAAGAGACCCAGTACTTC.

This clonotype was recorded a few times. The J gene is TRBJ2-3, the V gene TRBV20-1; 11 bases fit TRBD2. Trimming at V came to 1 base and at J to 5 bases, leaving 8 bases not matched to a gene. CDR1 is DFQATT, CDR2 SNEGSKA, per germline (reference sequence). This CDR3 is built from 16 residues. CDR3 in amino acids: CSARGGSGGAGDTQYF. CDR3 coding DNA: TGCAGTGCTAGAGGAGGTAGCGGGGGGGCGGGAGATACGCAGTATTTT.

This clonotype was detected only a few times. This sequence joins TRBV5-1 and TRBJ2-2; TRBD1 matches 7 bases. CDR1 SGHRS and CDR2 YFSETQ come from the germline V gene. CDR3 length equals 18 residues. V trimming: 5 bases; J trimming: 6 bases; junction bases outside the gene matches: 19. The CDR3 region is CASRPPGQLGQGAGELFF. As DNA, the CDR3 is TGCGCCAGCAGACCCCCGGGACAGCTGGGGCAAGGGGCCGGGGAGCTGTTTTTT.

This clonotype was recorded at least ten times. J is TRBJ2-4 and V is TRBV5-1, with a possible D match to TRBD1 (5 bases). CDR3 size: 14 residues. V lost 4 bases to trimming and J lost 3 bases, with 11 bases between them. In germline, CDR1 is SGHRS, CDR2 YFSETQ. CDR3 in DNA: TGCGCCAGCAGCCCCCCGGACATCAAAAACATTCAGTACTTC. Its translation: CASSPPDIKNIQYF.

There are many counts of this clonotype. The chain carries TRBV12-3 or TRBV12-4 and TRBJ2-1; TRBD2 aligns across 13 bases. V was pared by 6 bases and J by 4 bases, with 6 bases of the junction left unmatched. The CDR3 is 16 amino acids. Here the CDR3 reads CASSLTSGRAYNEQFF. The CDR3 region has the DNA TGTGCCAGCAGCCTCACTAGCGGGAGGGCTTACAATGAGCAGTTCTTC.

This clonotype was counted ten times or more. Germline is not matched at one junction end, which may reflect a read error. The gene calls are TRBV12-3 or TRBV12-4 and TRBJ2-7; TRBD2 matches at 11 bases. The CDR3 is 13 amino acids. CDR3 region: CASSSSSGRTLHF. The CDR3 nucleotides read TGTGCCAGCAGTTCCTCTAGCGGGAGGACTTTGCACTTC.

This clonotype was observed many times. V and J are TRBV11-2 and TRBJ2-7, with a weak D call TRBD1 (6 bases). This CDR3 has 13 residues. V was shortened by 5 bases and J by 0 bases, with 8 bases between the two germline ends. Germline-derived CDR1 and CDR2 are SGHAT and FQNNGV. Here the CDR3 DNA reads TGTGCCAGCAGCCCGGACAGCTCCTACGAGCAGTACTTC. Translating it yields CASSPDSSYEQYF.

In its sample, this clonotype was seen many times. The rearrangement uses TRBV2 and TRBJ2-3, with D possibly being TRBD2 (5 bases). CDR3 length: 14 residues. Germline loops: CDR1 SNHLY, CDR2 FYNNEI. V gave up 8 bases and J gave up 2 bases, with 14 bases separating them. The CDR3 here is CASRSSENTDTQYF. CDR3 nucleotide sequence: TGTGCCAGCCGAAGTAGCGAGAACACAGATACGCAGTATTTT.

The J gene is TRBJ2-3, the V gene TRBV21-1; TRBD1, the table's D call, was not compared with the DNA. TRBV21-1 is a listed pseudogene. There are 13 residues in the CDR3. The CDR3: CASSKSRPDTQYF. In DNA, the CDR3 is TGTGCCAGCAGCAAATCCCGGCCTGATACGCAGTATTTT.

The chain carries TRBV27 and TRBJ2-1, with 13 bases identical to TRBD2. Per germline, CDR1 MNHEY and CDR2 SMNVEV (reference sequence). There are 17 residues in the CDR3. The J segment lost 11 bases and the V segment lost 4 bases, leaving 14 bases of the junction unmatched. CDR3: CASSSPALAGGSMKQFF. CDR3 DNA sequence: TGTGCCAGCAGTTCGCCAGCACTAGCGGGAGGGTCAATGAAGCAGTTCTTC.

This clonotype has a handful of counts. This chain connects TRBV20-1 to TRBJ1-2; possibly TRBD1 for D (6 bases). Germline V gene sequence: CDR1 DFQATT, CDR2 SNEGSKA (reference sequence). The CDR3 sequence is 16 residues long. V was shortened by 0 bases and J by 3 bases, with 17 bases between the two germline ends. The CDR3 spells CSARDLSGGADYGYTF. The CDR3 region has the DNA TGCAGTGCTAGAGATCTCAGCGGGGGGGCTGACTATGGCTACACCTTC.